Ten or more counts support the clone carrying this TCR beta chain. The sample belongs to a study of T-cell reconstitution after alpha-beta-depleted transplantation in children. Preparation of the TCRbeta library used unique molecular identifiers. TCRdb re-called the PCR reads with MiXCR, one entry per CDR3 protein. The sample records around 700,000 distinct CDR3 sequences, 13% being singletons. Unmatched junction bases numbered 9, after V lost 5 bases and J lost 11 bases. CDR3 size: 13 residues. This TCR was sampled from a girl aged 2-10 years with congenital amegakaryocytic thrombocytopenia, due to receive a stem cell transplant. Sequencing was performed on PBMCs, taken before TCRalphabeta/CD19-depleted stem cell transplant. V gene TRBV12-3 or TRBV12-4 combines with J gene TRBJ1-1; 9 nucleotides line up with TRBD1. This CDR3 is CASSPWDREGAFF. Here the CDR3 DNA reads TGTGCCAGCAGTCCGTGGGACAGGGAGGGGGCTTTCTTT.